One and the same sample provided the 25 T cell receptor beta chains below, sequenced in a study of T cell responses to AZD1222 COVID-19 vaccine. Sequencing was performed with immunoSEQ multiplex PCR; in TCRdb, only in-frame clones are kept and a portion is missing. The sample lists 64,000 or so clones, around 83% occurring once. Sequenced material: peripheral blood, taken on day 0 of AZD1222 vaccination. The receptors originated from an adult in good health.

The chain joins TRBV24-1 to TRBJ2-7; 10 nucleotides agree with TRBD2. The CDR3 contains 15 residues. Germline CDR1 and CDR2: KGHDR and SFDVKD. Trimming took 5 bases from V and 3 from J; bases not matched to a gene: 6. The CDR3: CATSGERGGLYEQYF. CDR3 bases: TGTGCCACCAGTGGGGAGCGGGGGGGCCTCTACGAGCAGTACTTC.

This clone has just one count. The CDR3, as DNA: TGTGCCAGCAGCTTAGCGGCCGCCACCACCTTAAGCTCCTACAATGAGCAGTTCTTC. Translation gives CASSLAAATTLSSYNEQFF. V is TRBV7-8 and J is TRBJ2-1; D is unresolved. The V end lost 0 bases, the J end lost 0 bases, and 18 bases lay between the germline ends. From germline, CDR1 is SGHVS and CDR2 FQNEAQ. This CDR3 comprises 19 residues.

This clone was counted once. The chain uses TRBV9 and TRBJ1-2; D is ambiguous. CDR1 is SGDLS, CDR2 YYNGEE, per germline. The CDR3 is 11 residues long. Trimming left V 2 bases short and J 4 bases short, with 3 bases between. CDR3 in DNA: TGTGCCAGCAGCGTTAGCTATGGCTACACCTTC. Its protein is CASSVSYGYTF. Variable domain in full (rest from reference TRBV9 and TRBJ1-2): DSGVTQTPKHLITATGQRVTLRCSPRSGDLSVYWYQQSLDQGLQFLIQYYNGEERAKGNILERFSAQQFPDLHSELNLSSLELGDSALYFCASSVSYGYTFGSGTRLTVV.

The chain carries TRBV28 and TRBJ1-4, with a weak D call TRBD1 (5 bases). With 7 bases removed from V and 7 bases from J, the gap between germline ends came to 13 bases. The CDR3 is 13 amino acids. Germline CDR1 is MDHEN and CDR2 is SYDVKM. CDR3 sequence: CASTRTRGEKLFF. The CDR3 DNA sequence: TGTGCCAGCACCCGGACGAGGGGTGAAAAACTGTTTTTT.

A few counts support this clone. J is TRBJ2-7 and V is TRBV6-2 or TRBV6-3; 7 positions agree with TRBD2. CDR1 and CDR2 (germline): MNHEY, SVGEGT. J lost 2 bases, V lost 4 bases, and 11 bases had no gene match. CDR3 size: 16 residues. The CDR3 nucleotides are TGTGCCAGCAGTTCCCTAACCCGACTAGCCGCCTACGAGCAGTACTTC. Amino acid sequence: CASSSLTRLAAYEQYF.

The chain carries TRBV6-2 or TRBV6-3 and TRBJ2-2, with D unresolved. The germline CDR1 and CDR2 sequences are MNHEY and SVGEGT. The CDR3 is made up of 14 amino acids. The ends were cut back, 2 bases at V and 7 bases at J, with 11 bases in the middle. CDR3 nucleotide sequence: TGTGCCAGCAGTTACGGCGTCGCTGGCGGGGAGCTGTTTTTT. Residues: CASSYGVAGGELFF.

The rearrangement uses TRBV14 and TRBJ1-1; D perhaps matches TRBD1 (5 bases). The CDR3 is 14 amino acids. Per germline, CDR1 SGHDN and CDR2 FVKESK. V was cut by 4 bases and J by 6 bases, with 15 bases left in between. CDR3 in DNA: TGTGCCAGCAGCCGCCAAGCGGGACGGCCTGAAGCTTTCTTT. It specifies CASSRQAGRPEAFF.

This clone appeared once. CDR3 loop: CAISESQGPGTQYF. DNA of the CDR3: TGTGCCATCAGTGAGTCACAGGGTCCGGGGACCCAGTACTTC. The chain links TRBV10-3 to TRBJ2-5; D possibly corresponds to TRBD1 (6 bases). Germline CDR1 reads ENHRY; CDR2 reads SYGVKD. The CDR3 has 14 amino acids. Between the trimmed V and J ends, which lost 0 bases and 7 bases, there was a span of 12 bases.

J is TRBJ2-7 and V is TRBV4-1; 9 nucleotides agree with TRBD1. CDR1 is MGHRA and CDR2 is YSYEKL in the germline V gene. This CDR3 has 17 amino acids. Germline trimming cut 2 bases from V and 2 bases from J; bases unmatched to any gene: 10. The CDR3 coding sequence is TGCGCCAGCAGCCAAACCCCGACAGGGGGTGTCCCCTACGAGCAGTACTTC. The encoded protein is CASSQTPTGGVPYEQYF.

V usage is TRBV18 and J usage is TRBJ1-2; 9 bases agree with TRBD1. CDR1 KGHSH and CDR2 LQKENI come from the germline V gene. Trimming took 3 bases from V and 6 from J; bases not matched to a gene: 11. There are 16 residues in the CDR3. The CDR3 DNA is TGTGCCAGCTCACCCATCGGTCACAGGGGGCATGATGGCTACACCTTC. Its translation is CASSPIGHRGHDGYTF.

The V and J genes are TRBV6-4 and TRBJ1-2; D perhaps matches TRBD1 (6 bases). V lost 6 bases and J lost 2, with 25 bases in between. The CDR3 totals 18 residues. CDR1 is MRHNA and CDR2 is SNTAGT in the germline V gene. The CDR3 protein is CASSRYAPREGGNYGYTF. The CDR3 region has the DNA TGTGCCAGCAGCCGATACGCCCCCAGGGAGGGGGGAAACTATGGCTACACCTTC.

This rearrangement joins TRBV2 to TRBJ1-5; the D gene is possibly TRBD1 (6 bases). The length of the CDR3 is 13 residues. The ends were cut back, 7 bases at V and 3 bases at J, with 10 bases in the middle. CDR1 SNHLY and CDR2 FYNNEI come from the germline V gene. CDR3 sequence: CASTDSPNQPQHF. CDR3 coding DNA: TGTGCCAGCACGGACAGCCCCAATCAGCCCCAGCATTTT.

This clone was seen only a few times. The chain is built from TRBV6-5 and TRBJ2-3; 9 nucleotides align to TRBD1. Looked up from germline, CDR1 is MNHEY and CDR2 is SVGAGI. The CDR3 consists of 14 residues. The ends lost 8 bases at V and 4 bases at J; junction bases unmatched: 7. Here the CDR3 reads CASLDTGGADTQYF. The CDR3 nucleotides are TGTGCCAGCCTAGATACAGGGGGCGCAGATACGCAGTATTTT.

CDR3 DNA: TGTGCCAGCAGGGTGGGACTAGCGGGGGATACGCAGTATTTT. It specifies CASRVGLAGDTQYF. This sequence joins TRBV27 and TRBJ2-3, with TRBD2 identical over 13 bases. The CDR3 has 14 amino acids. Looked up from germline, CDR1 is MNHEY and CDR2 is SMNVEV (reference sequence). J was trimmed by 6 bases and V by 6 bases; bases with no gene match: 3.

This sequence joins TRBV7-2 and TRBJ1-2; no reliable D call. The V gene lost 4 bases and the J gene lost 0 bases, with 9 bases spanning the gap. The CDR3 spans 14 residues. Germline values: CDR1 SGHTA, CDR2 FQGNSA. CDR3 in amino acids: CASSSGRTNYGYTF. Written as DNA, the CDR3 is TGTGCCAGCAGCTCCGGAAGGACTAACTATGGCTACACCTTC.

This clone showed up just a few times. This sequence joins TRBV6-1 and TRBJ1-3; D possibly corresponds to TRBD1 (6 bases). CDR3 length: 16 residues. Trimming cost V 4 bases and J 0 bases, with 13 bases left between them. From germline, CDR1 is MNHNS and CDR2 SASEGT. CDR3 residues: CASSVHTGNSGNTIYF. As DNA, the CDR3 is TGTGCCAGCAGTGTTCATACAGGGAACTCTGGAAACACCATATATTTT.

This clone has just a few counts. The chain combines TRBV30 with TRBJ1-2, with D possibly TRBD1 on 5 matching bases. Germline values: CDR1 GTSNPN, CDR2 SVGIG (reference sequence). This CDR3 has 13 residues. Deletions cut 0 bases from V and 2 bases from J, with 7 bases between. The CDR3 reads CAWSVQANYGYTF. CDR3 in DNA: TGTGCCTGGAGTGTACAGGCCAACTATGGCTACACCTTC.

CDR3 sequence: CASGSNEQYF. The CDR3 region has the DNA TGTGCCAGCGGTAGTAACGAGCAGTACTTC. The V and J genes are TRBV5-6 and TRBJ2-7; the D is unclear. The V gene lost 7 bases and the J gene lost 5 bases, with 7 bases spanning the gap. CDR1 and CDR2 from the germline V gene are SGHDT and YYEEEE. This CDR3 has 10 residues.

This sequence joins TRBV5-4 and TRBJ2-3; D possibly corresponds to TRBD2 (5 bases). This CDR3 has 12 amino acids. V gave up 6 bases and J gave up 5 bases, with 10 bases separating them. CDR1 and CDR2 (germline): SGHNT, YYREEE (reference sequence). CDR3 nucleotide sequence: TGTGCCAGCACCGGAGGCGGAGATACGCAGTATTTT. Translation: CASTGGGDTQYF. Full variable domain (outside the CDR3, taken from reference TRBV5-4 and TRBJ2-3): ETGVTQSPTHLIKTRGQQVTLRCSSQSGHNTVSWYQQALGQGPQFIFQYYREEENGRGNFPPRFSGLQFPNYSSELNVNALELDDSALYLCASTGGGDTQYFGPGTRLTVL.

This chain joins TRBV7-2 and TRBJ2-7; D not resolved. The length of the CDR3 is 15 residues. Per germline, CDR1 SGHTA and CDR2 FQGNSA. V gave up 1 base and J gave up 5 bases, with 15 bases separating them. CDR3 nucleotide sequence: TGTGCCAGCAGCTTAGTTGGGGTTCGTTGGAACGAGCAGTACTTC. It codes for CASSLVGVRWNEQYF.

The chain carries TRBV4-3 and TRBJ1-5, with TRBD1 identical over 8 bases. This CDR3 comprises 14 residues. The germline V gene encodes CDR1 LGHNA and CDR2 YSLEER. V lost 4 bases, J lost 4 bases, and 3 bases stayed unmatched. The CDR3 nucleotides read TGCGCCAGCAGCCTTCGGACAGGGAATCAGCCCCAGCATTTT. Its protein is CASSLRTGNQPQHF.

The chain uses TRBV19 and TRBJ1-4; D unresolved. The CDR3 is 13 amino acids. Germline V CDR1 and CDR2: LNHDA, SQIVND (reference sequence). V lost 3 bases, J lost 11 bases, and 13 bases lay in between. In DNA form, the CDR3 reads TGTGCCAGTAGTATGGCCCCGGGTGAGAAACTGTTTTTT. This encodes CASSMAPGEKLFF.

The count of this clone is one. V gene TRBV5-1 combines with J gene TRBJ2-5; weak D call: TRBD1 (6 bases). There are 16 residues in the CDR3. Germline V gene sequence: CDR1 SGHRS, CDR2 YFSETQ. The V gene lost 1 base and the J gene lost 4 bases, with 17 bases spanning the gap. The CDR3 protein is CASSLLGAGKIETQYF. The DNA of the CDR3 is TGCGCCAGCAGCTTGTTGGGGGCGGGTAAAATAGAGACCCAGTACTTC.

The rearrangement joins TRBV10-2 to TRBJ2-1; no clear D gene. This CDR3 contains 16 residues. The V gene lost 2 bases and the J gene lost 0 bases, with 11 bases spanning the gap. Germline lookup yields CDR1 WSHSY and CDR2 SAAADI. CDR3 DNA sequence: TGCGCCAGCAGTGAGGATTATTTGAGCTCCTACAATGAGCAGTTCTTC. This encodes CASSEDYLSSYNEQFF.

V usage is TRBV3-1 (or the pseudogene TRBV3-2) and J usage is TRBJ2-1; 10 bases fit TRBD2. V was clipped by 1 base and J by 9 bases; unmatched bases: 6. CDR3 length equals 15 residues. Germline CDR1 reads LGHDT; CDR2 reads YNNKEL (reference sequence). The CDR3 sequence is CASSQGQRGGFEQFF. The CDR3 bases are TGTGCCAGCAGCCAAGGACAGCGGGGGGGCTTTGAGCAGTTCTTC.